This T cell receptor (beta chain) was sequenced in a study of OX40 agonist ivuxolimab in advanced cancers. Study context: About 40% of patients had received prior checkpoint inhibitor therapy. General study results and limits: Specificity for antigen went undetermined in the expanded peripheral T cells. At 0.1 to 3.0 mg/kg and by week 6, CD4+ and CD8+ T cells in the blood had expanded clonally. On average, CD8+ T cells showed a greater number of expanded clones than CD4+.

Generated by immunoSEQ multiplex PCR, the TCRdb table keeps only in-frame clones and is missing some. The sample contains around 68,000 clones, 86% of which appear only once. Concerning this clone itself: Its antigen is unidentified.

The origin of this receptor is an adult with an advanced solid tumor such as melanoma, head and neck, liver or kidney cancer. Material: CD4+ or CD8+ T cells sorted from blood, obtained in a trial of the OX40 agonist ivuxolimab.

CDR3 sequence reads: CASSVLGGQGGGELFF. DNA of the CDR3: TGTGCCAGCAGCGTCCTTGGGGGGCAGGGCGGCGGGGAGCTGTTTTTT. This chain joins TRBV9 and TRBJ2-2; D may match TRBD1 or TRBD2 (6 bases each). The CDR3 runs to 16 residues. Per the germline V gene, CDR1 is SGDLS and CDR2 is YYNGEE. The V end lost 2 bases, the J end lost 7 bases, and 18 bases lay between the germline ends.